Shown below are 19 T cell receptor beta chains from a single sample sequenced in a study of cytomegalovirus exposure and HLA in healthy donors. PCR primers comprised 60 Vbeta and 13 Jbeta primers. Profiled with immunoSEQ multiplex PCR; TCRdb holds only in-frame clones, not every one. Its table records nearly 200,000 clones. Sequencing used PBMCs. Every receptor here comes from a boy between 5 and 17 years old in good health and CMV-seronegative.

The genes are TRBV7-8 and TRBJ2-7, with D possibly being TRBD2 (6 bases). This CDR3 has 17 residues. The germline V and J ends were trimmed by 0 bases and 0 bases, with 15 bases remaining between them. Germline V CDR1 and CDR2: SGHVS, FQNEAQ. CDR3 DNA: TGTGCCAGCAGCTTAGCCCCCGGGGGTGATAGCTCCTACGAGCAGTACTTC. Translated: CASSLAPGGDSSYEQYF.

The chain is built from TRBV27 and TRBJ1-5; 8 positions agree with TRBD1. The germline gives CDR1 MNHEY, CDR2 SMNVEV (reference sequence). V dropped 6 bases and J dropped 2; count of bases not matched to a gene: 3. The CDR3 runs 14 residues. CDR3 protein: CASSGQGGNQPQHF. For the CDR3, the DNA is TGTGCCAGCAGCGGACAGGGCGGCAATCAGCCCCAGCATTTT.

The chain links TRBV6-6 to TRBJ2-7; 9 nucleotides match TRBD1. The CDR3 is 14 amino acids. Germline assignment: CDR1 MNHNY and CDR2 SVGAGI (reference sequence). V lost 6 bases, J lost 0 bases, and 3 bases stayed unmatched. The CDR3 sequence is CASRQGARSYEQYF. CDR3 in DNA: TGTGCCAGCAGACAGGGGGCACGCTCCTACGAGCAGTACTTC.

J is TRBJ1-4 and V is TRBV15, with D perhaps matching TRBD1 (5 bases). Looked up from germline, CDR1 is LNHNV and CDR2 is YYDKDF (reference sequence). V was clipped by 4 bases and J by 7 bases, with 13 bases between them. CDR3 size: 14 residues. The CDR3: CATSTDRDSEKLFF. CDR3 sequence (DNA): TGTGCCACCAGCACCGACCGGGACTCTGAAAAACTGTTTTTT.

CDR3 protein: CASSTRGGAGNQPQHF. The CDR3 nucleotides are TGTGCCAGCAGCACCCGCGGGGGGGCTGGCAATCAGCCCCAGCATTTT. The V gene is TRBV7-2, the J gene TRBJ1-5, with a weak D call TRBD1 (6 bases). The CDR3 runs to 16 residues. Per germline, CDR1 SGHTA and CDR2 FQGNSA. Trimming removed 5 bases at V and 2 bases at J, with 16 bases between.

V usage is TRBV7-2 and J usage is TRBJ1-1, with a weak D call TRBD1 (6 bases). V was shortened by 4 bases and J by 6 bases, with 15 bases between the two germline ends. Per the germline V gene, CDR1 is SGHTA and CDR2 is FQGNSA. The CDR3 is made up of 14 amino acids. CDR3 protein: CASSSPTGFSEAFF. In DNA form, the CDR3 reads TGTGCCAGCAGCTCCCCGACAGGTTTTTCTGAAGCTTTCTTT.

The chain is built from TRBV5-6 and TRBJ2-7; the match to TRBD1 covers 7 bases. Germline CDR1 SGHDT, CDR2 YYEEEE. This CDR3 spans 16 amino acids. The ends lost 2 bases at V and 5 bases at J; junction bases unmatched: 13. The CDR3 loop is CASSFGYPNRGHEQYF. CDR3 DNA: TGTGCCAGCAGCTTCGGGTATCCGAACAGGGGACACGAGCAGTACTTC.

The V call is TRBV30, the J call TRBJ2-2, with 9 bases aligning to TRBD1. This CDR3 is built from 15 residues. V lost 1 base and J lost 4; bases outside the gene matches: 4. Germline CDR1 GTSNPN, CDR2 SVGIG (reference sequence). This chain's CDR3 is CAWSGDRVVTGELFF. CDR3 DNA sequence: TGTGCCTGGAGTGGGGACAGGGTGGTCACCGGGGAGCTGTTTTTT.

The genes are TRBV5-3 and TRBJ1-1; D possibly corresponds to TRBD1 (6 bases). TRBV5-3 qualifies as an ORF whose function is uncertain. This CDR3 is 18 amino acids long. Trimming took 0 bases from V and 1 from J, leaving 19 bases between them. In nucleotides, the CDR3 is TGTGCCAGAAGCTTGGGGGCGTTTCGGGGGGCGGCGAACACTGAAGCTTTCTTT. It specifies CARSLGAFRGAANTEAFF.

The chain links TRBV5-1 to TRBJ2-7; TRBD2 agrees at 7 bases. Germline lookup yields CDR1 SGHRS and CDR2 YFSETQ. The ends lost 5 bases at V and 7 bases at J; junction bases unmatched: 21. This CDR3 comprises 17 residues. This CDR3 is CASSPSGPAKLGGEQYF. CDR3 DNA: TGCGCCAGCAGTCCTTCCGGCCCGGCCAAGCTCGGGGGGGAGCAGTACTTC. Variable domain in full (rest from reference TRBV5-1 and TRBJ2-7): KAGVTQTPRYLIKTRGQQVTLSCSPISGHRSVSWYQQTPGQGLQFLFEYFSETQRNKGNFPGRFSGRQFSNSRSEMNVSTLELGDSALYLCASSPSGPAKLGGEQYFGPGTRLTVT.

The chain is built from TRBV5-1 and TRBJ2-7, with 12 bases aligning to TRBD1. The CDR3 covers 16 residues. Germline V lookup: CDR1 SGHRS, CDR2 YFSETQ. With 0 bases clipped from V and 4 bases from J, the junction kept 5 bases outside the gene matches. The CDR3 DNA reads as TGCGCCAGCAGCTTGGATGGGACAGGGGGCTTGTACGAGCAGTACTTC. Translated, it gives CASSLDGTGGLYEQYF.

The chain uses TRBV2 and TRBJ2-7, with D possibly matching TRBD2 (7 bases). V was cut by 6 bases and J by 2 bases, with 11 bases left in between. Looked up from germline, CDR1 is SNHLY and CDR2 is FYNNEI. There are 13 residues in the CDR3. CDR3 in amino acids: CASRRGQPYEQYF. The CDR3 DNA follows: TGTGCCAGCAGGCGGGGGCAGCCCTACGAGCAGTACTTC.

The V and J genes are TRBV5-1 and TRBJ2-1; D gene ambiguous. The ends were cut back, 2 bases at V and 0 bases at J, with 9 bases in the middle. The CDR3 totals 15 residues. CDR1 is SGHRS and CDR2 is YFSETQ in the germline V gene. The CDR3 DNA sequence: TGCGCCAGCAGCTTCCGACTGGGCTCCTACAATGAGCAGTTCTTC. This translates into CASSFRLGSYNEQFF. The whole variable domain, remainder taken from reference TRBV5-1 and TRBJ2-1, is KAGVTQTPRYLIKTRGQQVTLSCSPISGHRSVSWYQQTPGQGLQFLFEYFSETQRNKGNFPGRFSGRQFSNSRSEMNVSTLELGDSALYLCASSFRLGSYNEQFFGPGTRLTVL.

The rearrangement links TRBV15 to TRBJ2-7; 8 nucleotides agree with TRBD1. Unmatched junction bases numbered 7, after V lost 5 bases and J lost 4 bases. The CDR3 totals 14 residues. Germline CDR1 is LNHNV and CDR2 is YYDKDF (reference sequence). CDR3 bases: TGTGCCACCAGCGGACCGGGACAGGAATACGAGCAGTACTTC. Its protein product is CATSGPGQEYEQYF. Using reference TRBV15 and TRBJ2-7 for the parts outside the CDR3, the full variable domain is DAMVIQNPRYQVTQFGKPVTLSCSQTLNHNVMYWYQQKSSQAPKLLFHYYDKDFNNEADTPDNFQSRRPNTSFCFLDIRSPGLGDTAMYLCATSGPGQEYEQYFGPGTRLTVT.

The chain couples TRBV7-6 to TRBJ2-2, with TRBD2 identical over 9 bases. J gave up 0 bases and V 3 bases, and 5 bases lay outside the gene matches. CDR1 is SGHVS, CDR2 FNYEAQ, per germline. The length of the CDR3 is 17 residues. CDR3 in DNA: TGTGCCAGCAGCTTGGTAGCGGGGGTCTCGAACACCGGGGAGCTGTTTTTT. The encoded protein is CASSLVAGVSNTGELFF.

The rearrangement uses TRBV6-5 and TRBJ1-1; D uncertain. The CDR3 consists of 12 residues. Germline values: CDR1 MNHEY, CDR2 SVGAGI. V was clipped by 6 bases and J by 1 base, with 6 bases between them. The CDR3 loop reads CASRSKNTEAFF. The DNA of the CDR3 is TGTGCCAGCAGGAGTAAGAACACTGAAGCTTTCTTT.

The CDR3: CASSFGRGNTIYF. The CDR3 coding sequence is TGCGCCAGCAGCTTCGGCAGGGGTAACACCATATATTTT. This chain links TRBV5-1 with TRBJ1-3, with a possible D match to TRBD1 (6 bases). Germline loops: CDR1 SGHRS, CDR2 YFSETQ. Trimming cost V 2 bases and J 7 bases, with 10 bases left between them. The CDR3 is made up of 13 amino acids.

The CDR3 region has the DNA TGCGCCAGCAGCTTTCGGGAGACCCAGTACTTC. It specifies CASSFRETQYF. The rearrangement joins TRBV5-1 to TRBJ2-5; D is unresolved. CDR1 and CDR2 (germline): SGHRS, YFSETQ. The CDR3 runs to 11 residues. V lost 2 bases to trimming and J lost 5 bases, with 4 bases between them.

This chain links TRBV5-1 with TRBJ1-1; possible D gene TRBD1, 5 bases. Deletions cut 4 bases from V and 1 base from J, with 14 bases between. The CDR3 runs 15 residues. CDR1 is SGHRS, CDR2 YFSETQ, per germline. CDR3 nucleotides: TGCGCCAGCAGCATTCCGACAGCTACGAACACTGAAGCTTTCTTT. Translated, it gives CASSIPTATNTEAFF.